Listed below are T cell receptor beta chains from one sample, sequenced in a study of shared clonotypes between healthy human individuals. TCRdb's table, derived via immunoSEQ multiplex PCR, lists solely in-frame clones and lacks some. The sample lists about 2.4 million clones, approximately 93% seen once, with 0.36% in the top ten. The sample consisted of naive CD4+ T cells from PBMCs. The receptors stem from a man younger than 30 in good health. Some clones in this sample may be carry-over from other donors' samples. CDR3s include the opening cysteine and the closing phenylalanine or tryptophan. The D gene is left open where the match is weak. For some rows the clone size is stated as once, few or many, or as a class when expanded; others skip it.

CDR3: CASTTNIGKGPVGYGYTF; length: 18; size: NA; V: TRBV19; J: TRBJ1-2; D: NA
CDR3: CASRRVLGEPQHF; length: 13; size: NA; V: TRBV7-2; J: TRBJ1-5; D: NA
CDR3: CASSVQGADTQYF; length: 13; size: NA; V: TRBV19; J: TRBJ2-3; D: NA
CDR3: CASTSLPQETQYF; length: 13; size: NA; V: TRBV7-9; J: TRBJ2-5; D: NA
CDR3: CASSDPGTPYSNQPQHF; length: 17; size: NA; V: TRBV6-4; J: TRBJ1-5; D: NA
CDR3: CASSPPPAGVYSYEQYF; length: 17; size: NA; V: TRBV19; J: TRBJ2-7; D: TRBD2
CDR3: CASSYRLGDIGNQPQHF; length: 17; size: few; V: TRBV19; J: TRBJ1-5; D: NA
CDR3: CASSSLRGGRDGAQYF; length: 16; size: NA; V: TRBV27; J: TRBJ2-5; D: TRBD2
CDR3: CASSKTGGREQYF; length: 13; size: few; V: TRBV19; J: TRBJ2-7; D: NA
CDR3: CASSGGSEQYF; length: 11; size: NA; V: TRBV2; J: TRBJ2-7; D: NA
CDR3: CASSPGTESYNEQFF; length: 15; size: NA; V: TRBV4-3; J: TRBJ2-1; D: NA
CDR3: CASSPTEDLVGQPQHF; length: 16; size: NA; V: TRBV7-9; J: TRBJ1-5; D: NA
CDR3: CASSYSPGPGQTQYF; length: 15; size: NA; V: TRBV6-5; J: TRBJ2-5; D: NA
CDR3: CTLVYEQYF; length: 9; size: NA; V: TRBV6-4; J: TRBJ2-7; D: NA
CDR3: CASSLSQPQHF; length: 11; size: few; V: TRBV28; J: TRBJ1-5; D: NA
CDR3: CASSRQGAESYGYTF; length: 15; size: NA; V: TRBV5-8; J: TRBJ1-2; D: TRBD1
CDR3: CASSSRQPTDTQYF; length: 14; size: NA; V: TRBV7-2; J: TRBJ2-3; D: NA
CDR3: CASSLDVTVYEQYF; length: 14; size: once; V: TRBV5-1; J: TRBJ2-7; D: NA
CDR3: CASSQGSGGATFGQFF; length: 16; size: NA; V: TRBV4-2; J: TRBJ2-1; D: TRBD2
CDR3: CASSKTGLGEQYF; length: 13; size: NA; V: TRBV9; J: TRBJ2-7; D: TRBD1
CDR3: CAWSVRVETQYF; length: 12; size: NA; V: TRBV30; J: TRBJ2-5; D: NA
CDR3: CASSLTRYEQFF; length: 12; size: NA; V: TRBV27; J: TRBJ2-1; D: NA
CDR3: CASGLYSNQPQHF; length: 13; size: NA; V: TRBV28; J: TRBJ1-5; D: NA
CDR3: CASSFYSEPTQYF; length: 13; size: NA; V: TRBV5-1; J: TRBJ2-5; D: NA
CDR3: CATFPAGRDTGELFF; length: 15; size: NA; V: TRBV10-3; J: TRBJ2-2; D: TRBD2